This T cell receptor (beta chain) was recovered during a study of regulatory T cells in long-lasting Graves disease. This clonotype was seen repeatedly, ten times or more. The time point: newly diagnosed GD, antithyroid drugs for less than 3 months. PBMC-derived RNA was used for the TCR library. With V trimmed by 5 bases and J by 4 bases, 4 bases remained unmatched. This CDR3 is 14 amino acids long. Germline lookup yields CDR1 SEHNR and CDR2 FQNEAQ (reference sequence). HTBI primers from iRepertoire and Arm-PCR of CDR3 regions yielded the TCR beta libraries. TCRdb itself ran the multiplex PCR reads through MiXCR, one entry per CDR3 protein. In the table there are some 250,000 distinct CDR3 sequences, about 18% of which are singletons. These records were also assigned to another study, of T cells in Graves' hyperthyroidism and ophthalmopathy.

The chain links TRBV7-9 to TRBJ1-5, with 8 bases lining up with TRBD1. The clonotype comes from a woman in her 30s with Graves disease. The specimen comprised peripheral blood mononuclear cells (PBMCs), sampled at new diagnosis, from a patient treated with antithyroid drugs. CDR3 bases: TGTGCCAGCAGCCGACAGGGGTTTAATCAGCCCCAGCATTTT. Its translation is CASSRQGFNQPQHF.